A single sample is the source of the 20 T cell receptor beta chains below, sequenced in a study of blood T cell repertoires in COVID-19. The table came from immunoSEQ multiplex PCR; TCRdb's copy has only in-frame clones and leaves some out. The sample shows about 250,000 clones, around four fifths of them seen only once. The sample comprised peripheral blood. These receptors came from a middle-aged man with active or convalescent COVID-19.

This chain links TRBV11-2 with TRBJ2-3; 9 bases line up with TRBD2. This CDR3 is 18 amino acids long. V lost 6 bases to trimming and J lost 0 bases; unmatched junction nucleotides: 13. Per germline, CDR1 SGHAT and CDR2 FQNNGV. CDR3 protein: CASRSGTSRLASTDTQYF. In DNA, the CDR3 is TGTGCCAGCAGATCCGGGACTAGCCGCCTCGCTAGCACAGATACGCAGTATTTT.

This chain links TRBV5-4 with TRBJ2-5; possibly TRBD2 for D (6 bases). The CDR3 is 16 residues long. Between the trimmed V and J ends, which lost 4 bases and 5 bases, there was a span of 21 bases. Per germline, CDR1 SGHNT and CDR2 YYREEE (reference sequence). The CDR3 region has the DNA TGTGCCAGCAGCAAAACTCTAGCGTCGTTAGGGGAGACCCAGTACTTC. Translating gives CASSKTLASLGETQYF.

The V gene is TRBV10-3, the J gene TRBJ2-2; possibly TRBD2 for D (6 bases). V was pared by 0 bases and J by 5 bases, with 13 bases between. This CDR3 is 16 amino acids long. CDR1 ENHRY and CDR2 SYGVKD come from the germline V gene. CDR3 nucleotides: TGTGCCATCAGTGAGTCTCCCGCGGGATCAACCGGGGAGCTGTTTTTT. As protein: CAISESPAGSTGELFF.

The table lists this clone with a few counts. The rearrangement uses TRBV19 and TRBJ1-6; 9 nucleotides line up with TRBD1. Germline CDR1 and CDR2: LNHDA and SQIVND (reference sequence). Trimming took 5 bases from V and 8 from J; bases not matched to a gene: 7. The CDR3 has 15 residues. This CDR3 reads CASSPGDRGYSPLHF. The CDR3 DNA sequence: TGTGCCAGTAGTCCCGGAGACAGGGGGTATTCACCCCTCCACTTT.

The chain is built from TRBV2 and TRBJ2-1; 7 bases align to TRBD2. V was clipped by 4 bases and J by 10 bases; unmatched bases: 7. This CDR3 spans 13 amino acids. Germline CDR1 SNHLY, CDR2 FYNNEI. The CDR3 sequence is CASSVLAAREQFF. CDR3 DNA sequence: TGTGCCAGCAGTGTGCTAGCGGCTCGGGAGCAGTTCTTC.

The chain is built from TRBV6-5 and TRBJ1-6, with 9 bases identical to TRBD1. Germline values: CDR1 MNHEY, CDR2 SVGAGI. The length of the CDR3 is 13 residues. V lost 6 bases, J lost 10 bases, and 4 bases stayed unmatched. The CDR3: CASSRTGDSPLHF. CDR3 DNA: TGTGCCAGCAGCCGGACAGGGGACTCACCCCTCCACTTT.

The rearrangement joins TRBV24-1 to TRBJ2-5; possible D gene TRBD1, 6 bases. Germline V gives CDR1 KGHDR, CDR2 SFDVKD. The CDR3 covers 15 residues. V lost 3 bases, J lost 0 bases, and 10 bases lay in between. CDR3 sequence reads: CATSDPTGHQETQYF. CDR3 bases: TGTGCCACCAGTGATCCGACAGGACACCAAGAGACCCAGTACTTC.

The rearrangement joins TRBV11-3 to TRBJ1-2; D unresolved. The CDR3 loop spans 12 amino acids. CDR1 is SGHNT, CDR2 YENEEA, per germline. With 0 bases removed from V and 8 bases from J, the gap between germline ends came to 7 bases. The CDR3 sequence is CASSLDPSGYTF. The CDR3 DNA reads TGTGCCAGCAGCTTAGATCCAAGCGGCTACACCTTC.

The chain joins TRBV6-5 to TRBJ1-2; no clear D. Trimming left V 6 bases short and J 0 bases short, with 11 bases between. Germline-derived CDR1 and CDR2 are MNHEY and SVGAGI. The length of the CDR3 is 14 residues. Written as DNA, the CDR3 is TGTGCCAGCAGGCCAGGACTGACTAACTATGGCTACACCTTC. This codes for CASRPGLTNYGYTF.

This chain links TRBV10-2 with TRBJ2-1; 11 nucleotides agree with TRBD2. Germline CDR1 and CDR2: WSHSY and SAAADI. The junction had 2 bases not matched to a gene; V was cut back by 6 bases and J by 7 bases. This CDR3 is built from 13 residues. CDR3 amino acids: CASRLAGVNEQFF. For the CDR3, the DNA is TGCGCCAGCAGACTAGCGGGAGTGAATGAGCAGTTCTTC.

J is TRBJ2-1 and V is TRBV24-1, with D perhaps TRBD2 (6 bases). The CDR3 is made up of 16 amino acids. The V end was cut by 2 bases, the J end by 0 bases, with 10 bases between. CDR1 KGHDR and CDR2 SFDVKD come from the germline V gene. CDR3 sequence reads: CATSDSRETSYNEQFF. DNA for the CDR3: TGTGCCACCAGTGATTCCCGGGAGACCTCCTACAATGAGCAGTTCTTC.

The CDR3, as DNA: TGTGCCAGCAGCCCCGCGACGGGAGGCACTGAAGCTTTCTTT. Protein: CASSPATGGTEAFF. The chain links TRBV11-3 to TRBJ1-1; D is uncertain. The CDR3 has 14 amino acids. Germline assignment: CDR1 SGHNT and CDR2 YENEEA. V was trimmed by 5 bases and J by 4 bases, leaving 14 bases between them.

The CDR3, as DNA: TGTGCCAGCAGTGCAGCACAGGGGGCCGGCTACAATGAGCAGTTCTTC. It is translated as CASSAAQGAGYNEQFF. V and J are TRBV6-1 and TRBJ2-1; 9 bases fit TRBD1. V shed 4 bases, J shed 3 bases, and the junction held 7 bases outside the gene matches. The CDR3 contains 16 residues. From germline, CDR1 is MNHNS and CDR2 SASEGT.

The V and J genes are TRBV6-6 and TRBJ2-2; D tentatively fits TRBD1 or TRBD2 (5 bases each). V shed 6 bases and J shed 4 bases, with 9 bases lying between them. The CDR3 extends over 13 amino acids. Germline CDR1 MNHNY, CDR2 SVGAGI (reference sequence). The CDR3 bases are TGTGCCAGCAGCCGAGGGGCCACCGGGGAGCTGTTTTTT. This sequence encodes CASSRGATGELFF.

The chain employs TRBV28 and TRBJ2-6; no definite D call. The CDR3 sequence is 13 residues long. V was clipped by 4 bases and J by 1 base, with 2 bases between them. The germline V gene has CDR1 MDHEN and CDR2 SYDVKM. The CDR3 reads CASSSSGANVLTF. DNA of the CDR3: TGTGCCAGCAGTTCGTCTGGGGCCAACGTCCTGACTTTC.

J is TRBJ1-3 and V is TRBV5-6; D is uncertain. Germline V gene data show CDR1 as SGHDT and CDR2 as YYEEEE. The CDR3 consists of 16 residues. Between the trimmed V and J ends, which lost 3 bases and 0 bases, there was a span of 13 bases. As DNA, the CDR3 is TGTGCCAGCAGCTCGAGCGGCCGAGCCTCTGGAAACACCATATATTTT. Its protein is CASSSSGRASGNTIYF.

V usage is TRBV10-3 and J usage is TRBJ1-1; TRBD1 might be the D (6 bases). V lost 0 bases and J 1 base, leaving 9 bases between the germline ends. The CDR3 contains 15 residues. Germline V CDR1 and CDR2: ENHRY, SYGVKD. CDR3 loop: CAISESGRGNTEAFF. CDR3 nucleotide sequence: TGTGCCATCAGTGAGTCAGGCAGGGGGAACACTGAAGCTTTCTTT.

V is TRBV4-3 and J is TRBJ1-2, with 7 bases identical to TRBD1. CDR1 LGHNA and CDR2 YSLEER come from the germline V gene. V lost 0 bases and J lost 4; bases outside the gene matches: 11. The CDR3 is 17 amino acids. CDR3 coding DNA: TGCGCCAGCAGCCAAGATCTAGGGGGCAGGGCCTTCTATGGCTACACCTTC. It specifies CASSQDLGGRAFYGYTF.

The rearrangement uses TRBV6-5 and TRBJ2-3, with D possibly TRBD1 on 6 matching bases. CDR3 size: 15 residues. Germline assignment: CDR1 MNHEY and CDR2 SVGAGI. V lost 6 bases and J lost 0, with 13 bases in between. CDR3 region: CASSRTVTSTDTQYF. Here the CDR3 DNA reads TGTGCCAGCAGCCGGACAGTTACCAGCACAGATACGCAGTATTTT.

The chain uses TRBV30 and TRBJ2-7; no clear D gene. Germline-derived CDR1 and CDR2 are GTSNPN and SVGIG (reference sequence). V was pared by 0 bases and J by 5 bases, with 5 bases between. The CDR3 has 11 residues. The CDR3 DNA follows: TGTGCCTGGAGTGTATTTAACGAGCAGTACTTC. Translated, it gives CAWSVFNEQYF. Full variable domain (remainder filled in from reference TRBV30 and TRBJ2-7): SQTIHQWPATLVQPVGSPLSLECTVEGTSNPNLYWYRQAAGRGLQLLFYSVGIGQISSEVPQNLSASRPQDRQFILSSKKLLLSDSGFYLCAWSVFNEQYFGPGTRLTVT.